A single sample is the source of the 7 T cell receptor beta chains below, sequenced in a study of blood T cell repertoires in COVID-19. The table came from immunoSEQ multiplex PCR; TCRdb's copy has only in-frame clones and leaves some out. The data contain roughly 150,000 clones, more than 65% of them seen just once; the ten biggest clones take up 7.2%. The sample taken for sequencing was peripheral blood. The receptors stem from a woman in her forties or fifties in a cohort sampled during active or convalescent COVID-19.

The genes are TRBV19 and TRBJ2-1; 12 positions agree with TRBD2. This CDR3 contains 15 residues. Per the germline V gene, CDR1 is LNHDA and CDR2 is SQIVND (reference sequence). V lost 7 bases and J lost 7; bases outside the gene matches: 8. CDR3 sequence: CASKRLAGEINEQFF. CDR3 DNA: TGTGCCAGTAAGAGACTAGCGGGGGAGATAAATGAGCAGTTCTTC.

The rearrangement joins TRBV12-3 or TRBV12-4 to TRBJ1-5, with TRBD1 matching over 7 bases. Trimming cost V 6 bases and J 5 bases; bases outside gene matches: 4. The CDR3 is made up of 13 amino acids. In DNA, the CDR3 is TGTGCCAGCAGCGGACAGGCCTATCAGCCCCAGCATTTT. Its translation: CASSGQAYQPQHF.

The CDR3 DNA reads as TGTGCCAGCAGTGCCCGACCGGGGGGGTCAGATACGCAGTATTTT. The encoded protein is CASSARPGGSDTQYF. This chain links TRBV2 with TRBJ2-3; 8 nucleotides align to TRBD2. Germline trimming cut 4 bases from V and 4 bases from J; bases unmatched to any gene: 7. The CDR3 loop spans 15 amino acids. Germline V CDR1 and CDR2: SNHLY, FYNNEI.

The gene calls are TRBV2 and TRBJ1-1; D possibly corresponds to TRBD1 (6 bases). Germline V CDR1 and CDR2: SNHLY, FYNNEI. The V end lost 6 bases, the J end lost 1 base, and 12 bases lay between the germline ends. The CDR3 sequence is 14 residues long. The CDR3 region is CASRGDTSNTEAFF. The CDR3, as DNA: TGTGCCAGCAGGGGGGACACCTCGAACACTGAAGCTTTCTTT.

The CDR3 loop is CASSLGGQGNIQYF. CDR3 nucleotide sequence: TGTGCCAGCAGCTTGGGTGGACAGGGTAACATTCAGTACTTC. This chain joins TRBV7-8 and TRBJ2-4; 8 bases line up with TRBD1. Germline values: CDR1 SGHVS, CDR2 FQNEAQ. V lost 3 bases to trimming and J lost 7 bases; unmatched junction nucleotides: 5. There are 14 residues in the CDR3.

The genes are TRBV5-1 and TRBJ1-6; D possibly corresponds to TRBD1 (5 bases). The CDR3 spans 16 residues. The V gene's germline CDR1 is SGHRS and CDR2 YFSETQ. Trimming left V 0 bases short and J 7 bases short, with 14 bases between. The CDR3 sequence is CASSLGPGSTNSPLHF. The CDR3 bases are TGCGCCAGCAGCTTGGGTCCAGGGTCCACGAATTCACCCCTCCACTTT.

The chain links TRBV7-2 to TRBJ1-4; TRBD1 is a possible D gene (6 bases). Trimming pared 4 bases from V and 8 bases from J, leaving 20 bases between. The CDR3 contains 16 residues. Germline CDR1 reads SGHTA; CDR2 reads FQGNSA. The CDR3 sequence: CASSSSSSGVGEKLFF. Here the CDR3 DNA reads TGTGCCAGCAGCTCCAGCAGTTCAGGGGTTGGCGAAAAACTGTTTTTT.